The subject of this entry is one TCR beta chain. The source of the sample is a study of blood T cell repertoires in COVID-19. About the study: The United States, Italy and Spain provided the acute and convalescent COVID-19 samples.

How the authors handled the data: For nucleated cells, counts were estimated from reference gene primer amplification. Data came from immunoSEQ multiplex PCR; TCRdb stores just in-frame clones and leaves some out. The V and J calls and clone size were taken over from that table, and D and trimming were inferred from the DNA. The table includes roughly 250,000 clones, 75% to 90% detected once. Germline CDR1 is MGHRA and CDR2 is YSYEKL. With 0 bases removed from V and 2 bases from J, the gap between germline ends came to 4 bases. This CDR3 has 13 residues. Participants came from under 30 US areas, aged about 18 to 90 years. Participants were placed into cohorts based on the clinical history they reported.

The chain recombines TRBV4-1 with TRBJ1-1; no definite D call. This TCR was sampled from a woman in her twenties or thirties with acute COVID-19. The specimen was PBMCs or T cells enriched from blood (not recorded which). The CDR3 bases are TGCGCCAGCAGCCAAGATATAAACACTGAAGCTTTCTTT. Its protein is CASSQDINTEAFF.